The TCR beta chain described here comes from a study of cytomegalovirus exposure and HLA in healthy donors. PCR used 60 Vbeta primers and 13 Jbeta primers. The assay was immunoSEQ multiplex PCR, and TCRdb's table has in-frame clones only and misses some. The table records about 190,000 clones, more than 75% of them present only once. As for this clone: Antigen: not known.

While unrecorded immune exposures were likely, the donors were nominally healthy when sampled. Findings and caveats of the study: For most TCR sequences rarity was the rule, although some public TCRs occurred in many donors. The study carried out a later analysis of TCR beta sequences. It associated some 17,000 of them with specific HLA alleles at a false discovery rate of 0.05. The classifier reportedly diagnosed cytomegalovirus status with high sensitivity and specificity.

This sequence originates from a woman between 18 and 30 years old in good health and CMV-seronegative. Sequencing input: PBMCs.

Written as DNA, the CDR3 is TGTGCCAGCAGCTATGATAGCGGGAGCCCTCGCGAGCAGTACTTC. Translating it yields CASSYDSGSPREQYF. The V and J genes are TRBV7-8 and TRBJ2-5, with TRBD2 matching 9 bases. The DNA end is a closer match to TRBJ2-7, so the J assignment may be wrong. Germline V gives CDR1 SGHVS, CDR2 FQNEAQ. The CDR3 has 15 residues.